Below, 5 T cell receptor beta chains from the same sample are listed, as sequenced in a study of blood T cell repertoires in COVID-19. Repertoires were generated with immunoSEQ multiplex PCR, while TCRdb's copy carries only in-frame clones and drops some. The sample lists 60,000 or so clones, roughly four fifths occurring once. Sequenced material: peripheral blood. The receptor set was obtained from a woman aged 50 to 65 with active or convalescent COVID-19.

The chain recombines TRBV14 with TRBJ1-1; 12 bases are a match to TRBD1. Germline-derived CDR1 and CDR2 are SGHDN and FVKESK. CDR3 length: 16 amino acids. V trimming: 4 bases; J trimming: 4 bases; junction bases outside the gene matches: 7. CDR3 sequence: CASSLRDRGLSTEAFF. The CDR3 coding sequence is TGTGCCAGCAGCCTCCGGGACAGGGGGCTATCCACTGAAGCTTTCTTT.

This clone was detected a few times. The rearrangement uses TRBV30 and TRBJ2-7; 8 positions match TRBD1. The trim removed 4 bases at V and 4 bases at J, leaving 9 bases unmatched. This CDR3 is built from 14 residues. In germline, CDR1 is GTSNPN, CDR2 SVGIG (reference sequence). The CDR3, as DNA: TGTGCCTGGAAGGTGGGCAGGGGGCGTTACGAGCAGTACTTC. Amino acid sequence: CAWKVGRGRYEQYF.

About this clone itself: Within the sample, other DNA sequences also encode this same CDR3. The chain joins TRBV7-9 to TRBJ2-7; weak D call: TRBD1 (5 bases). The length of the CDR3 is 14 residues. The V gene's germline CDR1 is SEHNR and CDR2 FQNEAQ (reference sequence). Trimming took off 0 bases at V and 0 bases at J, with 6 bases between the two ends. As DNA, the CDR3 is TGTGCCAGCAGCTTAGCAGGGGTCTCCTACGAGCAGTACTTC. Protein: CASSLAGVSYEQYF.

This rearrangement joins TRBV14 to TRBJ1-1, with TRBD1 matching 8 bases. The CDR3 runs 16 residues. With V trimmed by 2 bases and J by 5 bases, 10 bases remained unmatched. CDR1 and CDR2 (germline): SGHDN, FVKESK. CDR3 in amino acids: CASSQIMGRGQTEAFF. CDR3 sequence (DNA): TGTGCCAGCAGCCAAATTATGGGCAGGGGGCAAACTGAAGCTTTCTTT.

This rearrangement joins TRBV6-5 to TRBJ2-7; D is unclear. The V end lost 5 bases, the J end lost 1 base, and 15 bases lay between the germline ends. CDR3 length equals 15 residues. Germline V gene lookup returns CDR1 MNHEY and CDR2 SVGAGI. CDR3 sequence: CASSRGQTKSYEQYF. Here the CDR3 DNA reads TGTGCCAGCAGTCGTGGGCAGACCAAATCCTACGAGCAGTACTTC.